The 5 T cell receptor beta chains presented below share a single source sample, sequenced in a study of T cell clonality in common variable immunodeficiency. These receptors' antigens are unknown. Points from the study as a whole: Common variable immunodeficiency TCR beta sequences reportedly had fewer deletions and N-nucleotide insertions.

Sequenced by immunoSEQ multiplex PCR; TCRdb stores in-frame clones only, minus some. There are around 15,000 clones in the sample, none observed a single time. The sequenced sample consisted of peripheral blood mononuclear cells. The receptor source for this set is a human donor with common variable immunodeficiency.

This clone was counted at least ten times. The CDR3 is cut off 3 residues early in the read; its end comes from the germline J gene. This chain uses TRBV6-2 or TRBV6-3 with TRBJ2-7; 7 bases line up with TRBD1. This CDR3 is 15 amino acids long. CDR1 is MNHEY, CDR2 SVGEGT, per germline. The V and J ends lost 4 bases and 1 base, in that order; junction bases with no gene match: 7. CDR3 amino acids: CASSSPDRVSYEQYF. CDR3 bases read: TGTGCCAGCAGTTCCCCTGACAGGGTGTCCTACGAG.

Incomplete CDR3 DNA: TGTGCCAGTAGTACCCCGGGAGGGGCCTGGGGCTCCTACAATGAG. It encodes CASSTPGGAWGSYNE. The full CDR3 is CASSTPGGAWGSYNEQFF. V gene TRBV19 combines with J gene TRBJ2-1; 8 nucleotides line up with TRBD2. The observed sequence ends 3 residues before the CDR3 terminus, with the missing tail filled in from the germline J gene. The CDR3 covers 18 residues. The germline gives CDR1 LNHDA, CDR2 SQIVND (reference sequence). The ends lost 4 bases at V and 0 bases at J; junction bases unmatched: 11.

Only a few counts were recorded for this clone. The part of the CDR3 DNA that was read is TGTGCCAGCAGCTTCCGGGACAGGGGCACTGAA. This encodes CASSFRDRGTE. The entire CDR3 is CASSFRDRGTEAFF. The chain recombines TRBV11-2 with TRBJ1-1, with 10 bases fitting TRBD1. The read stops 3 residues short of the end of the CDR3; the missing end is completed from the germline J gene. The germline gives CDR1 SGHAT, CDR2 FQNNGV. The CDR3 consists of 14 residues. The J segment lost 4 bases and the V segment lost 3 bases, leaving 2 bases of the junction unmatched.

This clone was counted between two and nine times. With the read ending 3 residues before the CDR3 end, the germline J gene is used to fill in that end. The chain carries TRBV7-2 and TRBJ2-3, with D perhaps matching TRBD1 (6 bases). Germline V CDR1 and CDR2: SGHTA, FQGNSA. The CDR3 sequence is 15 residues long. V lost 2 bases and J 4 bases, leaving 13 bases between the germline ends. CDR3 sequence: CASSLRQGRADTQYF. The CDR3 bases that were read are TGTGCCAGCAGCTTACGGCAGGGGCGCGCAGATACG.

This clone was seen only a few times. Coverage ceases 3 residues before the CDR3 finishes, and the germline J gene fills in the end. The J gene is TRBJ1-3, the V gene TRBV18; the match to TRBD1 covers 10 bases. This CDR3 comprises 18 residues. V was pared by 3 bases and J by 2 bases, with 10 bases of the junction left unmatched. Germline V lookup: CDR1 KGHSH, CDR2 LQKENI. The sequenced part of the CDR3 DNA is TGTGCCAGCTCACCTCGGGACAGGGGAGAGGGCGCTGGAAACACC. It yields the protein CASSPRDRGEGAGNT. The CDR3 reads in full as CASSPRDRGEGAGNTIYF.